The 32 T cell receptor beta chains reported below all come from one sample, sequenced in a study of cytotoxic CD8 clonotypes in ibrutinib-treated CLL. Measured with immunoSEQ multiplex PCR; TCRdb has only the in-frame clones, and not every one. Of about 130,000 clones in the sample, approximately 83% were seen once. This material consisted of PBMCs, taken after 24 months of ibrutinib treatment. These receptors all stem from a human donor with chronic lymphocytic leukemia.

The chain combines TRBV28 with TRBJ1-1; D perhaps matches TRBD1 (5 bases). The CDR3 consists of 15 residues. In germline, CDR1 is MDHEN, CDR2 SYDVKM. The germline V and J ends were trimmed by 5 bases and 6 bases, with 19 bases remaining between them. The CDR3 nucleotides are TGTGCCAGCAGTCGTCCCAGCGCGGGGCTGGCTGAAGCTTTCTTT. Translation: CASSRPSAGLAEAFF.

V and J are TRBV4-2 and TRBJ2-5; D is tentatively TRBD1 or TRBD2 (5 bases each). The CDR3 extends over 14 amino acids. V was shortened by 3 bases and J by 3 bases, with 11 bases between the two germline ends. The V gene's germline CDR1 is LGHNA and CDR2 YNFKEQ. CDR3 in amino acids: CASSQGELKETQYF. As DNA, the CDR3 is TGTGCCAGCAGCCAGGGGGAGCTAAAAGAGACCCAGTACTTC.

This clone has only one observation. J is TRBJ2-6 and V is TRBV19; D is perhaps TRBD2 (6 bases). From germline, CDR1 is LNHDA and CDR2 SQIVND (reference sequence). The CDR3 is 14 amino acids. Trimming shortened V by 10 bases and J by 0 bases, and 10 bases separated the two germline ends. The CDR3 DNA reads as TGTGCCACCGGGACTCTCTCTGGGGCCAACGTCCTGACTTTC. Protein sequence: CATGTLSGANVLTF.

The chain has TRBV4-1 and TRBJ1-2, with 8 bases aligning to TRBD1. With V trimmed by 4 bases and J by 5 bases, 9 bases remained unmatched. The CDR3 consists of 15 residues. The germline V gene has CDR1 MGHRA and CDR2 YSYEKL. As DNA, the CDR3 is TGCGCCAGCAGCCTCGGGACAGGTGGGGTTTATGGCTACACCTTC. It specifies CASSLGTGGVYGYTF.

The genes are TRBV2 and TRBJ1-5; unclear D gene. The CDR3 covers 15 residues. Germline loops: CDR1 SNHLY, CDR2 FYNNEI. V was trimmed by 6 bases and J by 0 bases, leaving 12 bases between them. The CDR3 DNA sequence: TGTGCCAGCAGCGAGACACCCTATAGCAATCAGCCCCAGCATTTT. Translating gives CASSETPYSNQPQHF.

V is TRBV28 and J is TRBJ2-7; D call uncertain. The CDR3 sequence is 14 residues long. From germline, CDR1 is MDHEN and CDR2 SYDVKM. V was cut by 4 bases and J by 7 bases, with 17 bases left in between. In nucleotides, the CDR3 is TGTGCCAGCAGTTCACGGTTGAAGGGTAGGGAGCAGTACTTC. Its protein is CASSSRLKGREQYF.

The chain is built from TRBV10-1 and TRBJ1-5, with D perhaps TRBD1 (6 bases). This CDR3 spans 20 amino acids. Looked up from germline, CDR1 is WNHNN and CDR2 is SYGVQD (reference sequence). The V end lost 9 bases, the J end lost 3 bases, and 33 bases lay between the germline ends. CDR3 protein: CARRGSNSREPQGINQPQHF. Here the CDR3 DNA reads TGCGCCAGAAGGGGCTCTAACTCAAGGGAACCTCAGGGGATCAATCAGCCCCAGCATTTT.

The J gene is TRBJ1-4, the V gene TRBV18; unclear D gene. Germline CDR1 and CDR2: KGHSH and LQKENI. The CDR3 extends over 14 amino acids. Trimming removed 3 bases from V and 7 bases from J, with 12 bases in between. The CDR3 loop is CASSPAFRSEKLFF. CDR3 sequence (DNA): TGTGCCAGCTCACCGGCTTTCAGGAGTGAAAAACTGTTTTTT.

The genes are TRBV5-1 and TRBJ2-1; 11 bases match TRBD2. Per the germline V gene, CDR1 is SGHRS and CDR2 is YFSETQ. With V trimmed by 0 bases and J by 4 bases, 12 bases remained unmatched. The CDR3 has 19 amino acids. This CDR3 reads CASSLAFVSGRAPYNEQFF. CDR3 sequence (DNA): TGCGCCAGCAGCTTGGCTTTTGTTAGCGGGAGGGCCCCGTACAATGAGCAGTTCTTC.

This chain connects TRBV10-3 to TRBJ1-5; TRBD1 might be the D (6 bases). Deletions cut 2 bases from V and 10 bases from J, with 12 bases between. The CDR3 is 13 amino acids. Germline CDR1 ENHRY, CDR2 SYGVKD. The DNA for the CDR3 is TGTGCCATCAGTGAGGGAGACAGGCCTCCCCAGCATTTT. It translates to CAISEGDRPPQHF.

This chain's CDR3 is CASSVRDSTEAFF. CDR3 DNA sequence: TGTGCCAGCAGCGTAAGGGACAGCACTGAAGCTTTCTTT. V gene TRBV7-8 combines with J gene TRBJ1-1; 7 bases align to TRBD1. Looked up from germline, CDR1 is SGHVS and CDR2 is FQNEAQ. The CDR3 covers 13 residues. V lost 5 bases to trimming and J lost 4 bases; unmatched junction nucleotides: 4.

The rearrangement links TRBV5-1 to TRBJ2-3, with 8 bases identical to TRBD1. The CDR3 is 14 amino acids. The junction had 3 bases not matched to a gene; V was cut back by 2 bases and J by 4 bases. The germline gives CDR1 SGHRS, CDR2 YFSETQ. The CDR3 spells CASSLGRGPDTQYF. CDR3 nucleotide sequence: TGCGCCAGCAGCTTAGGCAGGGGGCCAGATACGCAGTATTTT.

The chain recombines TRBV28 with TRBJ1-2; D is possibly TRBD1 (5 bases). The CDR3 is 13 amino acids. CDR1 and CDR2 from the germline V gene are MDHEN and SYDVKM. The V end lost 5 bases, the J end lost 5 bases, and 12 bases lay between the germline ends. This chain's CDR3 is CASSPGQVYGYTF. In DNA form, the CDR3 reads TGTGCCAGCAGTCCTGGACAAGTATATGGCTACACCTTC.

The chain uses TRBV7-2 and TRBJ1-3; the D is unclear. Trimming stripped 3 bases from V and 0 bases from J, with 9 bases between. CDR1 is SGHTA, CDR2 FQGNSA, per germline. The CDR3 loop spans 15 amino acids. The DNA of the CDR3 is TGTGCCAGCAGCTTCGAAGGGAGCTCTGGAAACACCATATATTTT. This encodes CASSFEGSSGNTIYF.

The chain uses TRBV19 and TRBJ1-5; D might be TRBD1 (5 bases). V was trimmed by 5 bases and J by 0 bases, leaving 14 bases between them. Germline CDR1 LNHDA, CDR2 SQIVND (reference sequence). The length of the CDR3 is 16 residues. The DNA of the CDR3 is TGTGCCAGTAGTTCCCGACAGCAGTATAGCAATCAGCCCCAGCATTTT. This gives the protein CASSSRQQYSNQPQHF.

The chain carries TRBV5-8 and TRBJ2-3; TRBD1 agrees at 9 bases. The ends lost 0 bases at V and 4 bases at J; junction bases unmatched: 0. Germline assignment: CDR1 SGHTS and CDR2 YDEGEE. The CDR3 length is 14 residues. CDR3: CASSLGQGADTQYF. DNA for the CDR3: TGTGCCAGCAGCTTGGGACAGGGGGCAGATACGCAGTATTTT.

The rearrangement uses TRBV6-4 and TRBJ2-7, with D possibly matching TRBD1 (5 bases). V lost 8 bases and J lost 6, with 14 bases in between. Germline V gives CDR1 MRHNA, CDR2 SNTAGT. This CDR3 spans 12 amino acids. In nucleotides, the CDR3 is TGTGCCAGCCTATTCCAGGGTCGCGAGCAGTACTTC. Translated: CASLFQGREQYF.

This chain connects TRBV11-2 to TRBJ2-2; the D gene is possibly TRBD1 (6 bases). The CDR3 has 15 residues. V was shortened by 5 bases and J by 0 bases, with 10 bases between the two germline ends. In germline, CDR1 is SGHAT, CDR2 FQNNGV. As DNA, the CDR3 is TGTGCCAGCAGCCTAACAGGGACGAACACCGGGGAGCTGTTTTTT. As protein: CASSLTGTNTGELFF.

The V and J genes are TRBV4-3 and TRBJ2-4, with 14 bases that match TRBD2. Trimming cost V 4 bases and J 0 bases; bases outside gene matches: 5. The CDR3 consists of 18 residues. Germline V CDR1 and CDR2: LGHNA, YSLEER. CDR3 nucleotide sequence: TGCGCCAGCAGCCCCTCGACTAGCGGGAGGGTAGCCAAAAACATTCAGTACTTC. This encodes CASSPSTSGRVAKNIQYF.

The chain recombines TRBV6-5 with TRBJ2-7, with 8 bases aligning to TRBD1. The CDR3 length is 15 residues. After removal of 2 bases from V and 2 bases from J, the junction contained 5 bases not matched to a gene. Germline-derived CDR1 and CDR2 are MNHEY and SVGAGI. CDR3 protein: CASSYADRGPYEQYF. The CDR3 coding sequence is TGTGCCAGCAGTTACGCAGACAGGGGCCCCTACGAGCAGTACTTC.

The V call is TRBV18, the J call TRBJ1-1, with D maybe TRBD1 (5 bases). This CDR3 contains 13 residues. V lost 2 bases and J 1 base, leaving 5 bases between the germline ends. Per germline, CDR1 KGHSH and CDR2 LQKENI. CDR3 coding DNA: TGTGCCAGCTCACCAGGGGGGAACACTGAAGCTTTCTTT. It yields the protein CASSPGGNTEAFF.

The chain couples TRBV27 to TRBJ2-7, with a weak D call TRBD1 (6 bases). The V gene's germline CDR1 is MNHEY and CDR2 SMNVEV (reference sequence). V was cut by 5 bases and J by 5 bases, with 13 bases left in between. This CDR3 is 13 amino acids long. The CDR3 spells CASSAQQGNEQYF. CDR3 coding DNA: TGTGCCAGCAGTGCCCAACAGGGTAACGAGCAGTACTTC.

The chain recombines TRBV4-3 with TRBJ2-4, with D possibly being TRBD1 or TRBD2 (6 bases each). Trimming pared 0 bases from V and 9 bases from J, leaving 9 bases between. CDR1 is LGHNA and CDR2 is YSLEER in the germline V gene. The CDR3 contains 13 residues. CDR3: CASSQEGGGIQYF. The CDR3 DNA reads TGCGCCAGCAGCCAAGAAGGAGGGGGCATTCAGTACTTC.

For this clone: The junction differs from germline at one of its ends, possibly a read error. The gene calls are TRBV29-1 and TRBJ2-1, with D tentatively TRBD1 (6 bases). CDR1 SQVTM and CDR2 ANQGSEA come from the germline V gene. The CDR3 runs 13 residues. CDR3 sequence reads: CSVLDSSHNEQFF. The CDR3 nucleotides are TGCAGCGTCCTGGACAGCTCCCACAATGAGCAGTTCTTC.

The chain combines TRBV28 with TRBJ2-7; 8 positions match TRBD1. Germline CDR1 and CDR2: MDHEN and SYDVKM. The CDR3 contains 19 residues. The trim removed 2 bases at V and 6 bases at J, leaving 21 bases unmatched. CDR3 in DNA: TGTGCCAGCAGTTTACAAGATCGTTGGGTGAGACAGGGGAACAGCGAGCAGTACTTC. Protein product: CASSLQDRWVRQGNSEQYF.

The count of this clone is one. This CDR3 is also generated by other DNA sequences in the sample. The CDR3 DNA follows: TGTGCCAGCTCACCGGGGCAGGGGAATCAGCCCCAGCATTTT. Residues: CASSPGQGNQPQHF. The rearrangement joins TRBV18 to TRBJ1-5; TRBD1 might be the D (6 bases). Germline assignment: CDR1 KGHSH and CDR2 LQKENI. This CDR3 is 14 amino acids long. V was pared by 3 bases and J by 4 bases, with 10 bases between.

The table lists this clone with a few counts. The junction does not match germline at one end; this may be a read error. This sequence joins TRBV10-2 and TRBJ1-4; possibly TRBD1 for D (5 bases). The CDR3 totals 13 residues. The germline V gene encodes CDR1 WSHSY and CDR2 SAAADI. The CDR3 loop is CASSERGFGWMDF. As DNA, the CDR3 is TGCGCCAGCAGTGAAAGGGGTTTCGGCTGGATGGATTTT.

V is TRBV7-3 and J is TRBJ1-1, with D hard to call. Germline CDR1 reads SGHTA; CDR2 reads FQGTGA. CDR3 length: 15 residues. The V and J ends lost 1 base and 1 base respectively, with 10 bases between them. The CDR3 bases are TGTGCCAGCAGCTTAATCGCTCGGCAGAACACTGAAGCTTTCTTT. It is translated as CASSLIARQNTEAFF.

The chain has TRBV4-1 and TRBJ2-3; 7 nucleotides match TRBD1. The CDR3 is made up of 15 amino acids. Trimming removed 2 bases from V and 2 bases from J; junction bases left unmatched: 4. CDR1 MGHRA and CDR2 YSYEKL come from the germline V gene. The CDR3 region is CASSQSGQDTDTQYF. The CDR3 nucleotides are TGCGCCAGCAGCCAAAGCGGACAGGACACAGATACGCAGTATTTT.

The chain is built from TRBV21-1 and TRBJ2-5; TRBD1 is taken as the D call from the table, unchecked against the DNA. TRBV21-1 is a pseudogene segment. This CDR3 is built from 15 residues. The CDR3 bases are TGTGCCAGCAGGATACGATCCGGGACAGGGGAGACCCAGTACTTC. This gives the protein CASRIRSGTGETQYF.

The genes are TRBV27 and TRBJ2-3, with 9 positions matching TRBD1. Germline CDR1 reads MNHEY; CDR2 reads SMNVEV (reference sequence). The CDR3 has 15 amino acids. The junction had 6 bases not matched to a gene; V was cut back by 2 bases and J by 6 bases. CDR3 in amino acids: CASSLPGQGTDTQYF. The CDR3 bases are TGTGCCAGCAGTTTACCTGGACAGGGGACGGATACGCAGTATTTT.

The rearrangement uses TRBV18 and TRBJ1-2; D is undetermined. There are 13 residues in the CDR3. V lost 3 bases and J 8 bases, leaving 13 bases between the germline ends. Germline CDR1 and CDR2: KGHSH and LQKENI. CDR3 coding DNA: TGTGCCAGCTCACCGGGCGGCAACGGAGGCTACACCTTC. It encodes CASSPGGNGGYTF.